The 14 T cell receptor beta chains below were found in one sample sequenced in a study of CD8 T cells in ankylosing spondylitis. TCRdb redid the calling of the 5' RACE reads with MiXCR, one entry per CDR3 protein. The sample yields roughly 700,000 distinct CDR3 sequences, 15% to 20% seen once. Antigen specificity for these receptors is unknown. Study-wide results and caveats: Seemingly characteristic of ankylosing spondylitis blood was a TCR beta motif consisting of roughly 8 highly homologous variants.

Sequenced: blood, either unsorted or a sorted T cell fraction (not recorded which). The origin of the receptors is a male donor with ankylosing spondylitis.

This clonotype was seen only once. The chain recombines TRBV6-5 with TRBJ1-1, with D perhaps matching TRBD1 (6 bases). There are 17 residues in the CDR3. From germline, CDR1 is MNHEY and CDR2 SVGAGI. V lost 1 base, J lost 2 bases, and 17 bases lay in between. The CDR3 spells CASSYFLGGEGNTEAFF. The CDR3 coding sequence is TGTGCCAGCAGTTACTTCCTCGGGGGCGAGGGAAACACTGAAGCTTTCTTT.

The J gene is TRBJ1-1, the V gene TRBV29-1; D unclear. The ends were cut back, 6 bases at V and 2 bases at J, with 10 bases in the middle. Germline values: CDR1 SQVTM, CDR2 ANQGSEA. The CDR3 runs 12 residues. The CDR3 sequence: CSVSPGNTEAFF. In DNA form, the CDR3 reads TGCAGCGTCTCGCCGGGAAACACTGAAGCTTTCTTT.

The CDR3 DNA follows: TGTGCCAGCAGCGACCCAGGGGAGGGGTTAGTCCAAGAGACCCAGTACTTC. Translation: CASSDPGEGLVQETQYF. The V and J genes are TRBV7-6 and TRBJ2-5; TRBD2 is a possible D gene (7 bases). There are 17 residues in the CDR3. V lost 5 bases, J lost 1 base, and 20 bases lay in between. Germline-derived CDR1 and CDR2 are SGHVS and FNYEAQ.

The chain carries TRBV11-2 and TRBJ2-5, with TRBD2 identical over 7 bases. This CDR3 region has 14 residues. Trimming removed 6 bases from V and 3 bases from J; junction bases left unmatched: 7. Germline assignment: CDR1 SGHAT and CDR2 FQNNGV. CDR3 sequence: CASRTAGIKETQYF. For the CDR3, the DNA is TGTGCCAGCAGAACAGCGGGGATTAAAGAGACCCAGTACTTC.

Only a few counts were recorded for this clonotype. The chain uses TRBV12-3 or TRBV12-4 and TRBJ1-6; D might be TRBD1 (6 bases). The V end lost 5 bases, the J end lost 9 bases, and 20 bases lay between the germline ends. The length of the CDR3 is 16 residues. CDR3 nucleotides: TGTGCCAGCAGTCCCTCAGGGGCGGGGTTCGTTTCACCCCTCCACTTT. Amino acids: CASSPSGAGFVSPLHF.

This clonotype has just a few counts. The chain recombines TRBV20-1 with TRBJ2-2, with D possibly matching TRBD1 (6 bases). V gave up 6 bases and J gave up 1 base, with 12 bases separating them. This CDR3 has 14 amino acids. Germline V gene data show CDR1 as DFQATT and CDR2 as SNEGSKA (reference sequence). CDR3 residues: CSAIQGRNTGELFF. Written as DNA, the CDR3 is TGCAGTGCGATTCAGGGGAGGAACACCGGGGAGCTGTTTTTT.

The V and J genes are TRBV7-8 and TRBJ2-7; 8 bases fit TRBD1. Germline V gives CDR1 SGHVS, CDR2 FQNEAQ. The CDR3 has 17 residues. Unmatched junction bases numbered 16, after V lost 7 bases and J lost 2 bases. The CDR3 spells CASIQEAPGTGPYEQYF. CDR3 DNA: TGTGCCAGCATCCAAGAGGCTCCGGGGACAGGCCCCTACGAGCAGTACTTC.

The V call is TRBV6-1, the J call TRBJ2-1; 13 nucleotides line up with TRBD2. CDR1 is MNHNS, CDR2 SASEGT, per germline. V lost 5 bases, J lost 0 bases, and 7 bases stayed unmatched. This CDR3 has 18 amino acids. The CDR3 loop reads CASSPGLAGEYSYNEQFF. The CDR3 bases are TGTGCCAGCAGTCCCGGACTAGCGGGGGAATACTCCTACAATGAGCAGTTCTTC.

This clonotype turned up a few times. This sequence joins TRBV5-1 and TRBJ2-3, with a weak D call TRBD1 (6 bases). Trimming took 4 bases from V and 4 from J, leaving 13 bases between them. CDR1 and CDR2 (germline): SGHRS, YFSETQ. The CDR3 sequence is 14 residues long. This CDR3 reads CASSGSDRSDTQYF. The DNA for the CDR3 is TGCGCCAGCAGCGGGTCGGACAGATCAGATACGCAGTATTTT.

A few counts support this clonotype. The chain employs TRBV29-1 and TRBJ2-1; no reliable D call. Trimming left V 8 bases short and J 1 base short, with 12 bases between. The CDR3 has 13 amino acids. CDR1 is SQVTM, CDR2 ANQGSEA, per germline. The CDR3 region is CSYRMLSYNEQFF. Written as DNA, the CDR3 is TGCAGCTATAGGATGTTGTCCTACAATGAGCAGTTCTTC.

The V and J genes are TRBV12-3 or TRBV12-4 and TRBJ2-2, with TRBD2 matching 16 bases. This CDR3 comprises 19 residues. V lost 3 bases and J lost 4; bases outside the gene matches: 8. The CDR3 DNA sequence: TGTGCCAGCAGTTTTCCGGGACTAGCGGGAGGGCCTGCCACCGGGGAGCTGTTTTTT. Protein product: CASSFPGLAGGPATGELFF.

This clonotype was seen a few times. This rearrangement joins TRBV27 to TRBJ2-1, with D hard to call. Germline V gene lookup returns CDR1 MNHEY and CDR2 SMNVEV (reference sequence). The CDR3 is 11 amino acids. V dropped 8 bases and J dropped 0 bases, with 2 bases sitting between them. The CDR3 region is CASHSYNEQFF. Written as DNA, the CDR3 is TGTGCCAGCCACTCCTACAATGAGCAGTTCTTC.

V is TRBV4-2 and J is TRBJ1-2; 8 positions match TRBD1. The germline V gene encodes CDR1 LGHNA and CDR2 YNFKEQ. The CDR3 runs to 17 residues. The V and J ends lost 2 bases and 4 bases, in that order; junction bases with no gene match: 12. The CDR3 coding sequence is TGTGCCAGCAGCCAATTCGTCGTAGGACAGGGCCTCTATGGCTACACCTTC. It is translated as CASSQFVVGQGLYGYTF.

The J gene is TRBJ1-2, the V gene TRBV12-3 or TRBV12-4, with 9 bases aligning to TRBD1. The V and J ends lost 5 bases and 3 bases, in that order; junction bases with no gene match: 13. This CDR3 has 17 amino acids. The CDR3 nucleotides are TGTGCCAGCAGTGCGCACCCGGGACAGGGTGGCGACTATGGCTACACCTTC. Translating gives CASSAHPGQGGDYGYTF.